These 30 T cell receptor beta chains share one sample of origin, sequenced in a study of breast tumors, draining lymph nodes, adjacent tissues. TCRdb used MiXCR to reprocess the multiplex PCR reads, holding one entry per CDR3 protein. Of about 150,000 distinct CDR3 sequences in the sample, about 20% were seen once. Samples came from axillary lymph nodes draining the breast cancer. The specimen was axillary lymph node tissue. These receptors were taken from a female donor with breast cancer. Some clones in this sample may be carry-over from other donors' samples.

As for this clonotype: It may be a read error: a sequence one base away is much more abundant. The rearrangement uses TRBV7-2 and TRBJ2-1; the D is unclear. Looked up from germline, CDR1 is SGHTA and CDR2 is FQGNSA. The length of the CDR3 is 15 residues. The CDR3 is CASSSSSAPSNGQFF. The DNA of the CDR3 is TGTGCCAGCAGTTCCTCATCCGCCCCCTCCAATGGGCAGTTCTTC.

This clonotype has a handful of counts. The chain employs TRBV28 and TRBJ2-7, with D hard to call. CDR3 size: 12 residues. The V end lost 6 bases, the J end lost 1 base, and 7 bases lay between the germline ends. CDR1 MDHEN and CDR2 SYDVKM come from the germline V gene. CDR3 sequence (DNA): TGTGCCAGCAGGGGTCGATCCTACGAGCAGTACTTC. Translation gives CASRGRSYEQYF.

As regards this clonotype: One base away lies a much larger clone, so this may be a sequencing read error. The chain joins TRBV5-6 to TRBJ2-5; a weak D match, TRBD1 (6 bases). CDR1 is SGHDT and CDR2 is YYEEEE in the germline V gene. This CDR3 has 11 residues. The CDR3, as DNA: TGTGTCAGCAGCCTGGGGGCTGAGCTGTACTTC. This translates into CVSSLGAELYF.

The chain employs TRBV6-2 or TRBV6-3 and TRBJ2-1, with 9 bases aligning to TRBD2. The germline gives CDR1 MNHEY, CDR2 SVGEGT. V trimming: 5 bases; J trimming: 2 bases; junction bases outside the gene matches: 1. This CDR3 has 14 amino acids. The CDR3: CASSPSGAYNEQFF. The CDR3 DNA reads TGTGCCAGCAGTCCTAGCGGGGCCTACAATGAGCAGTTCTTC.

Concerning this clonotype itself: This may be a read error, as it is one base from a much larger clone. The V gene is TRBV11-3, the J gene TRBJ2-7; TRBD2 matches 15 bases. Germline loops: CDR1 SGHNT, CDR2 YENEEA. The CDR3 sequence is 15 residues long. J was trimmed by 9 bases and V by 5 bases; bases with no gene match: 8. Written as DNA, the CDR3 is TGTGCCAGCAGCCCCGGACTAGCGGGAGGGCAGGGGCAGTACTTC. Translation gives CASSPGLAGGQGQYF.

This clonotype was observed many times. The V gene is TRBV24-1, the J gene TRBJ2-3, with 11 bases matching TRBD2. Trimming took 3 bases from V and 2 from J; bases not matched to a gene: 6. Germline CDR1 reads KGHDR; CDR2 reads SFDVKD. This CDR3 has 17 residues. The CDR3 bases are TGTGCCACCAGTGATCGGGGGACTAGCGGTTTCACAGATACGCAGTATTTT. Amino acids: CATSDRGTSGFTDTQYF.

This clonotype was observed a single time. This clone may be a read error of a much larger clone one base away. The CDR3 ends on some other residue instead of the conserved phenylalanine or tryptophan, so this is likely a read error. The chain has TRBV6-6 and TRBJ2-2, with TRBD1 matching over 7 bases. The CDR3 has 16 residues. With 2 bases clipped from V and 7 bases from J, the junction kept 10 bases outside the gene matches. Germline V gives CDR1 MNHNY, CDR2 SVGAGI (reference sequence). The CDR3 region is CASSYPRQGRGGELFL. DNA of the CDR3: TGTGCCAGCAGTTACCCCCGACAGGGTAGAGGCGGGGAGCTGTTTTTG.

This clonotype was seen ten or more times. The chain joins TRBV30 to TRBJ2-1, with D perhaps matching TRBD1 (6 bases). The V gene lost 1 base and the J gene lost 11 bases, with 21 bases spanning the gap. The CDR3 loop spans 15 amino acids. CDR1 is GTSNPN, CDR2 SVGIG, per germline (reference sequence). CDR3 residues: CAWSGQGPFTDQQFF. The CDR3 DNA reads as TGTGCCTGGAGTGGGCAGGGGCCATTTACTGACCAGCAGTTCTTC.

The chain uses TRBV19 and TRBJ1-5, with 8 bases aligning to TRBD1. CDR1 LNHDA and CDR2 SQIVND come from the germline V gene (reference sequence). The CDR3 consists of 18 residues. V shed 1 base, J shed 0 bases, and the junction held 8 bases outside the gene matches. The chain's CDR3 is CASSIGDRIPASNQPQHF. In DNA, the CDR3 is TGTGCCAGTAGTATAGGGGACAGGATTCCAGCTAGCAATCAGCCCCAGCATTTT.

This clonotype has a count of ten or more. The rearrangement uses TRBV7-2 and TRBJ2-1; 8 bases are a match to TRBD1. With 1 base clipped from V and 6 bases from J, the junction kept 5 bases outside the gene matches. The CDR3 consists of 15 residues. Germline V lookup: CDR1 SGHTA, CDR2 FQGNSA. The chain's CDR3 is CASSLDTGGGNEQFF. Written as DNA, the CDR3 is TGTGCCAGCAGCTTAGATACAGGGGGTGGCAATGAGCAGTTCTTC.

In regard to this clonotype: This may stem from a read error, because a much larger clone lies one nucleotide away. The gene calls are TRBV19 and TRBJ1-2, with D hard to call. This CDR3 is built from 14 residues. Trimming removed 3 bases at V and 8 bases at J, with 16 bases between. CDR1 LNHDA and CDR2 SQIVND come from the germline V gene (reference sequence). CDR3 sequence: CASSIGRPAVGYTF. CDR3 DNA: TGTGCCAGTAGTATCGGCCGGCCGGCTGTGGGCTACACCTTC.

There are many counts of this clonotype. This rearrangement joins TRBV6-2 or TRBV6-3 to TRBJ1-6, with 9 bases lining up with TRBD1. V was pared by 6 bases and J by 9 bases, with 3 bases of the junction left unmatched. Germline values: CDR1 MNHEY, CDR2 SVGEGT. This CDR3 comprises 13 residues. In DNA, the CDR3 is TGTGCCAGCAGGGACAGGGGATTTTCACCCCTCCACTTT. It translates to CASRDRGFSPLHF.

This clonotype was found many times. This chain uses TRBV6-1 with TRBJ1-5, with 7 bases fitting TRBD1. The CDR3 covers 14 residues. The germline V gene encodes CDR1 MNHNS and CDR2 SASEGT. V dropped 2 bases and J dropped 7; count of bases not matched to a gene: 5. The CDR3 protein is CASSERGGWQPQHF. The CDR3 DNA follows: TGTGCCAGCAGTGAAAGAGGGGGCTGGCAGCCCCAGCATTTT.

Only a few counts were recorded for this clonotype. With a much larger clone just one base away, this may be a read error. This rearrangement joins TRBV24-1 to TRBJ2-1; TRBD1 aligns across 8 bases. Trimming removed 5 bases from V and 3 bases from J; junction bases left unmatched: 5. Germline V lookup: CDR1 KGHDR, CDR2 SFDVKD. The CDR3 runs to 15 residues. CDR3 DNA: TGTGCCACCAGTGGGGCAGGGGGCAACTACAATGAGCAGTTCTTC. Translation: CATSGAGGNYNEQFF.

This clonotype was detected many times. The V gene is TRBV7-6, the J gene TRBJ2-7; D perhaps matches TRBD1 (5 bases). The CDR3 loop spans 14 amino acids. CDR1 is SGHVS, CDR2 FNYEAQ, per germline. Trimming shortened V by 4 bases and J by 0 bases, and 10 bases separated the two germline ends. The CDR3 DNA follows: TGTGCCAGCAGCTCCGAGACAGACTCCTACGAGCAGTACTTC. Encoded protein: CASSSETDSYEQYF.

This clonotype was counted ten times or more. The chain employs TRBV6-1 and TRBJ2-1; D is uncertain. V lost 8 bases and J lost 0, with 14 bases in between. The germline CDR1 and CDR2 sequences are MNHNS and SASEGT. This CDR3 has 15 amino acids. For the CDR3, the DNA is TGTGCCAGCCCCGAGGTCGGGTACTCCTACAATGAGCAGTTCTTC. Translated: CASPEVGYSYNEQFF.

This clonotype appeared many times. J is TRBJ2-1 and V is TRBV6-1; 15 bases are a match to TRBD2. The ends lost 6 bases at V and 15 bases at J; junction bases unmatched: 6. The CDR3 loop spans 13 amino acids. The germline CDR1 and CDR2 sequences are MNHNS and SASEGT. CDR3 DNA: TGTGCCAGCAGCGGACTAGCGGGAGGGGGGGGGTTCTTC. It codes for CASSGLAGGGGFF.

This clonotype was counted at least ten times. The rearrangement joins TRBV30 to TRBJ1-2, with D unresolved. V gave up 0 bases and J gave up 5 bases, with 16 bases separating them. CDR1 is GTSNPN and CDR2 is SVGIG in the germline V gene (reference sequence). This CDR3 is built from 15 residues. The chain's CDR3 is CAWSVPAPRAYGYTF. CDR3 nucleotide sequence: TGTGCCTGGAGTGTACCGGCTCCCCGGGCGTATGGCTACACCTTC. Drawing the rest from reference TRBV30 and TRBJ1-2, the complete variable domain is SQTIHQWPATLVQPVGSPLSLECTVEGTSNPNLYWYRQAAGRGLQLLFYSVGIGQISSEVPQNLSASRPQDRQFILSSKKLLLSDSGFYLCAWSVPAPRAYGYTFGSGTRLTVV.

This clonotype was counted ten times or more. This rearrangement joins TRBV2 to TRBJ1-2, with 9 nucleotides matching TRBD1. The CDR3 sequence is 15 residues long. With V trimmed by 4 bases and J by 5 bases, 8 bases remained unmatched. Germline V CDR1 and CDR2: SNHLY, FYNNEI. CDR3: CASSAGTGQGYGYTF. In DNA form, the CDR3 reads TGTGCCAGCAGTGCCGGGACAGGGCAGGGGTATGGCTACACCTTC.

This clonotype is medium-sized (0.01 to 0.1%) within its sample. The V call is TRBV10-3, the J call TRBJ1-2; 9 bases are a match to TRBD1. CDR3 length: 15 amino acids. Germline V gives CDR1 ENHRY, CDR2 SYGVKD. V trimming: 0 bases; J trimming: 6 bases; junction bases outside the gene matches: 5. The CDR3 protein is CAISESGTGQNGYTF. The DNA of the CDR3 is TGTGCCATCAGTGAGTCCGGGACAGGGCAGAATGGCTACACCTTC.

The sample holds a few counts of this clonotype. This sequence joins TRBV29-1 and TRBJ2-5; D uncertain. This CDR3 has 13 amino acids. Germline-derived CDR1 and CDR2 are SQVTM and ANQGSEA. V dropped 3 bases and J dropped 5 bases, with 13 bases sitting between them. CDR3 DNA: TGCAGCGTTGACGCCCTGACCGAGGAGACCCAGTACTTC. Translating it yields CSVDALTEETQYF.

Notes on this clonotype: A read error may be the cause here, since a much bigger clone is one base away. CDR3 protein: CSARDLGIIAEAQYF. CDR3 nucleotides: TGCAGTGCTAGAGATCTAGGGATCATCGCAGAGGCCCAGTACTTC. This chain joins TRBV20-1 and TRBJ2-5; D gene unclear. Looked up from germline, CDR1 is DFQATT and CDR2 is SNEGSKA (reference sequence). This CDR3 region has 15 residues.

The rearrangement uses TRBV13 and TRBJ1-1; D is possibly TRBD1 (5 bases). The CDR3 consists of 18 residues. V lost 5 bases and J lost 0, with 22 bases in between. Germline loops: CDR1 PRHDT, CDR2 FYEKMQ (reference sequence). CDR3 sequence: CASSERTGRGPMNTEAFF. The CDR3 region has the DNA TGTGCCAGCAGCGAGAGGACGGGACGCGGACCTATGAACACTGAAGCTTTCTTT. The entire variable domain, with the rest obtained from reference TRBV13 and TRBJ1-1, is as follows: AAGVIQSPRHLIKEKRETATLKCYPIPRHDTVYWYQQGPGQDPQFLISFYEKMQSDKGSIPDRFSAQQFSDYHSELNMSSLELGDSALYFCASSERTGRGPMNTEAFFGQGTRLTVV.

The V gene is TRBV7-9, the J gene TRBJ1-4; tentative D call: TRBD1 (5 bases). Germline-derived CDR1 and CDR2 are SEHNR and FQNEAQ (reference sequence). This CDR3 spans 15 amino acids. The V gene lost 5 bases and the J gene lost 4 bases, with 14 bases spanning the gap. Written as DNA, the CDR3 is TGTGCCAGCAGCATTCGGCAGGGCTTTAATGAAAAACTGTTTTTT. This sequence encodes CASSIRQGFNEKLFF.

This clonotype was seen at least ten times. The chain uses TRBV7-8 and TRBJ1-2; D possibly corresponds to TRBD1 (5 bases). CDR1 is SGHVS, CDR2 FQNEAQ, per germline. Trimming stripped 2 bases from V and 4 bases from J, with 14 bases between. The CDR3 covers 15 residues. The CDR3: CASSLSPGTSYGYTF. The CDR3 DNA is TGTGCCAGCAGCTTAAGTCCGGGGACGTCCTATGGCTACACCTTC.

V usage is TRBV27 and J usage is TRBJ1-1; D unclear. V dropped 1 base and J dropped 0 bases, with 9 bases sitting between them. CDR1 and CDR2 (germline): MNHEY, SMNVEV (reference sequence). The CDR3 spans 15 residues. The CDR3 DNA is TGTGCCAGCAGTTTATATGCAGAAATGAACACTGAAGCTTTCTTT. It encodes CASSLYAEMNTEAFF.

The V call is TRBV5-1, the J call TRBJ2-7; 11 nucleotides agree with TRBD2. CDR1 SGHRS and CDR2 YFSETQ come from the germline V gene. The CDR3 is 15 residues long. The CDR3 region has the DNA TGCGCTGGCACGTCCGGGACTAGCGGCACCTACGAGCAGTACTTC. Residues: CAGTSGTSGTYEQYF.

This clonotype was picked up many times. The chain uses TRBV19 and TRBJ1-4; 8 nucleotides align to TRBD1. The germline gives CDR1 LNHDA, CDR2 SQIVND (reference sequence). This CDR3 has 17 amino acids. V was pared by 4 bases and J by 8 bases, with 15 bases of the junction left unmatched. The CDR3 region is CASSTGQGIGVGEKLFF. CDR3 bases: TGTGCCAGTAGTACCGGACAGGGTATAGGTGTTGGCGAAAAACTGTTTTTT. Variable domain in full (rest from reference TRBV19 and TRBJ1-4): DGGITQSPKYLFRKEGQNVTLSCEQNLNHDAMYWYRQDPGQGLRLIYYSQIVNDFQKGDIAEGYSVSREKKESFPLTVTSAQKNPTAFYLCASSTGQGIGVGEKLFFGSGTQLSVL.

This clonotype was picked up a small number of times. CDR3 in DNA: TGCAGTGCTAGTACCCTTCGCGGCTATGGCTACACCTTC. Encoded protein: CSASTLRGYGYTF. The rearrangement joins TRBV20-1 to TRBJ1-2, with unresolved D. The germline gives CDR1 DFQATT, CDR2 SNEGSKA (reference sequence). Trimming took off 3 bases at V and 4 bases at J, with 12 bases between the two ends. CDR3 length equals 13 residues.

This clonotype showed up many times. CDR3 nucleotide sequence: TGTGCCAGCAGCCAGACAGGGGCGGACACAGATACGCAGTATTTT. It specifies CASSQTGADTDTQYF. The gene calls are TRBV2 and TRBJ2-3; 8 nucleotides line up with TRBD1. Germline CDR1 and CDR2: SNHLY and FYNNEI. Trimming removed 6 bases from V and 2 bases from J; junction bases left unmatched: 7. This CDR3 comprises 15 residues.